These T cell receptor beta chains were read from a single sample in a study of blood T cell repertoires in COVID-19. TCRdb's table, derived via immunoSEQ multiplex PCR, lists solely in-frame clones and lacks some. The sample holds 250,000 or so clones; 80% to 90% are singletons and the top ten take around 3.1%. The specimen sequenced was PBMCs or T cells enriched from blood (not recorded which). The receptors come from a woman between 40 and 50 years old who had been exposed to COVID-19. CDR3s include the opening cysteine and the closing phenylalanine or tryptophan.

CDR3aa	v_gene	j_gene
CASSRDFTSTDTQYF	TRBV3-1/TRBV3-2	TRBJ2-3
CASSLDGQTGTEAFF	TRBV5-1	TRBJ1-1
CSALQGSGNTIYF	TRBV29-1	TRBJ1-3
CASSLNREHGYTF	TRBV7-2	TRBJ1-2
CASRRLAESTDTQYF	TRBV7-8	TRBJ2-3
CASSRLVGTDTQYF	TRBV6-5	TRBJ2-3
CASSRQVSTEAFF	TRBV25-1	TRBJ1-1
CASSFSGGAGDTQYF	TRBV5-1	TRBJ2-3
CASSIVSFGGAGQGSNQPQHF	TRBV19	TRBJ1-5
CASSADSHEQYF	TRBV5-6	TRBJ2-7
CASSLGAQGLEQYF	TRBV7-2	TRBJ2-7
CASSTGYDGYTF	TRBV12-3/TRBV12-4	TRBJ1-2
CASSLAQGRYQPQHF	TRBV7-2	TRBJ1-5
CASSWGQTGRTDTQYF	TRBV7-8	TRBJ2-3
CASSMRVVDSPLHF	TRBV19	TRBJ1-6
CASSAALEGELFF	TRBV9	TRBJ2-2
CASSDSVTQSATMGGNEQFF	TRBV6-4	TRBJ2-1
CASRSPDRVEQFF	TRBV6-5	TRBJ2-1
CASSPLSAGAVYTF	TRBV27	TRBJ1-2
CASSLQGNEQFF	TRBV5-1	TRBJ2-1
CASSLVGVGRGNTGELFF	TRBV7-2	TRBJ2-2
CASSLWTTRAQFF	TRBV3-1/TRBV3-2	TRBJ2-1
CASSLELALREEHEKLFF	TRBV7-2	TRBJ1-4